The rows below give T cell receptor beta chains drawn from one sample of a study of blood T cell repertoires in COVID-19. TCRdb's copy holds only in-frame clones and misses some; the assay was immunoSEQ multiplex PCR. The sample contains about 190,000 clones, 88% of which appear only once. What was sequenced was peripheral blood. The receptor set was obtained from a man in his forties or fifties with active or convalescent COVID-19. The CDR3 runs from the conserved cysteine through the conserved F or W. A D gene is named only where the DNA matches it firmly. Clone size, where shown, is once, few, many, or a class for clones that have expanded.

d_call: -; v_call: TRBV6-2/TRBV6-3; clone_size: -; cdr3_length: 15; j_call: TRBJ1-5; cdr3_aa: CASSYRAGYNQPQHF; cdr3_nt: TGTGCCAGCAGTTACCGGGCGGGTTACAATCAGCCCCAGCATTTT
d_call: -; v_call: TRBV5-6; clone_size: -; cdr3_length: 15; j_call: TRBJ1-4; cdr3_aa: CASSRRGSNHEKLFF; cdr3_nt: TGTGCCAGCAGCCGACGAGGGTCAAACCATGAAAAACTGTTTTTT
d_call: TRBD2; v_call: TRBV7-2; clone_size: -; cdr3_length: 15; j_call: TRBJ2-1; cdr3_aa: CASSLETSGRNEQFF; cdr3_nt: TGTGCCAGCAGCTTAGAGACTAGCGGGAGGAATGAGCAGTTCTTC
d_call: -; v_call: TRBV6-2/TRBV6-3; clone_size: -; cdr3_length: 15; j_call: TRBJ2-7; cdr3_aa: CASSYRGVAAYEQYF; cdr3_nt: TGTGCCAGCAGTTATAGAGGAGTAGCCGCCTACGAGCAGTACTTC
d_call: TRBD1; v_call: TRBV13; clone_size: -; cdr3_length: 18; j_call: TRBJ2-2; cdr3_aa: CASSMRTGGRTTTGELFF; cdr3_nt: TGTGCCAGCAGCATGCGGACAGGGGGTAGGACCACCACCGGGGAGCTGTTTTTT
d_call: -; v_call: TRBV7-2; clone_size: once; cdr3_length: 12; j_call: TRBJ1-1; cdr3_aa: CASSLTQGEAFF; cdr3_nt: TGTGCCAGCAGCTTGACTCAGGGTGAAGCTTTCTTT
d_call: -; v_call: TRBV4-3; clone_size: -; cdr3_length: 14; j_call: TRBJ2-7; cdr3_aa: CASSGRHRDYEQYF; cdr3_nt: TGCGCCAGCAGTGGACGGCACAGGGACTACGAGCAGTACTTC
d_call: -; v_call: TRBV9; clone_size: -; cdr3_length: 14; j_call: TRBJ1-1; cdr3_aa: CASSTGIGDTEAFF; cdr3_nt: TGTGCCAGCAGCACCGGTATCGGGGACACTGAAGCTTTCTTT
d_call: -; v_call: TRBV7-2; clone_size: -; cdr3_length: 15; j_call: TRBJ1-4; cdr3_aa: CASSLDRHTNEKLFF; cdr3_nt: TGTGCCAGCAGCTTAGACAGACATACTAATGAAAAACTGTTTTTT
d_call: -; v_call: TRBV4-1; clone_size: -; cdr3_length: 12; j_call: TRBJ2-7; cdr3_aa: CASSHRQNEQYF; cdr3_nt: TGCGCCAGCAGCCACCGACAAAACGAGCAGTACTTC
d_call: -; v_call: TRBV3-1/TRBV3-2; clone_size: -; cdr3_length: 19; j_call: TRBJ2-5; cdr3_aa: CASSRPWAGVGLETKTQYF; cdr3_nt: TGTGCCAGCAGCCGCCCATGGGCAGGGGTAGGGTTGGAGACTAAGACCCAGTACTTC
d_call: -; v_call: TRBV3-1/TRBV3-2; clone_size: -; cdr3_length: 14; j_call: TRBJ2-5; cdr3_aa: CASSQDTLQETQYF; cdr3_nt: TGTGCCAGCAGCCAGGACACACTCCAAGAGACCCAGTACTTC
d_call: TRBD2; v_call: TRBV9; clone_size: -; cdr3_length: 15; j_call: TRBJ2-7; cdr3_aa: CASSVGAGGSLEQYF; cdr3_nt: TGTGCCAGCAGCGTAGGGGCGGGGGGATCTCTCGAGCAGTACTTC
d_call: TRBD1; v_call: TRBV9; clone_size: -; cdr3_length: 17; j_call: TRBJ1-5; cdr3_aa: CASSVRDRGESNQPQHF; cdr3_nt: TGTGCCAGCAGCGTAAGGGACAGGGGAGAAAGCAATCAGCCCCAGCATTTT
d_call: -; v_call: TRBV27; clone_size: -; cdr3_length: 13; j_call: TRBJ2-1; cdr3_aa: CASRNSPYNEQFF; cdr3_nt: TGTGCCAGCAGGAACAGTCCCTACAATGAGCAGTTCTTC
d_call: TRBD1; v_call: TRBV7-9; clone_size: -; cdr3_length: 14; j_call: TRBJ2-3; cdr3_aa: CASSPGQQTDTQYF; cdr3_nt: TGTGCCAGCAGCCCGGGACAGCAGACAGATACGCAGTATTTT
d_call: TRBD1; v_call: TRBV19; clone_size: -; cdr3_length: 16; j_call: TRBJ2-7; cdr3_aa: CASSMPQGTGAYEQYF; cdr3_nt: TGTGCCAGTAGTATGCCCCAAGGGACAGGGGCCTACGAGCAGTACTTC
d_call: -; v_call: TRBV5-1; clone_size: -; cdr3_length: 14; j_call: TRBJ1-4; cdr3_aa: CASSLAGSGEKLFF; cdr3_nt: TGCGCCAGCAGCTTGGCGGGGTCTGGTGAAAAACTGTTTTTT
d_call: TRBD1; v_call: TRBV18; clone_size: -; cdr3_length: 15; j_call: TRBJ1-1; cdr3_aa: CASSKRQGVNTEAFF; cdr3_nt: TGTGCCAGCTCAAAGAGACAGGGGGTGAACACTGAAGCTTTCTTT
d_call: -; v_call: TRBV29-1; clone_size: -; cdr3_length: 11; j_call: TRBJ2-7; cdr3_aa: CSGGEGDEQYF; cdr3_nt: TGCAGCGGGGGAGAAGGAGACGAGCAGTACTTC
d_call: -; v_call: TRBV10-3; clone_size: -; cdr3_length: 14; j_call: TRBJ1-4; cdr3_aa: CAIRGTGWDEKLFF; cdr3_nt: TGTGCCATCAGGGGAACAGGGTGGGATGAAAAACTGTTTTTT
d_call: -; v_call: TRBV18; clone_size: few; cdr3_length: 13; j_call: TRBJ1-1; cdr3_aa: CASSQGSDTEAFF; cdr3_nt: TGTGCCAGCTCACAAGGGAGCGACACTGAAGCTTTCTTT
d_call: -; v_call: TRBV6-6; clone_size: -; cdr3_length: 13; j_call: TRBJ1-2; cdr3_aa: CASSPTMDNGYTF; cdr3_nt: TGTGCCAGCAGTCCAACTATGGACAATGGCTACACCTTC
d_call: TRBD1; v_call: TRBV7-4; clone_size: once; cdr3_length: 16; j_call: TRBJ1-2; cdr3_aa: CASSLGGQNMHYGYTF; cdr3_nt: TGTGCCAGCAGCTTAGGGGGACAGAATATGCACTATGGCTACACCTTC
d_call: -; v_call: TRBV21-1; clone_size: -; cdr3_length: 14; j_call: TRBJ1-4; cdr3_aa: CASTYSDINEKLFF; cdr3_nt: TGTGCCAGCACCTACTCTGACATAAATGAAAAACTGTTTTTT
d_call: -; v_call: TRBV5-1; clone_size: -; cdr3_length: 13; j_call: TRBJ2-5; cdr3_aa: CASRSTGQETQYF; cdr3_nt: TGCGCCAGCCGTTCTACAGGGCAAGAGACCCAGTACTTC
d_call: -; v_call: TRBV11-2; clone_size: -; cdr3_length: 15; j_call: TRBJ2-7; cdr3_aa: CASSVRRDFSYEQYF; cdr3_nt: TGTGCCAGCAGCGTACGACGGGACTTCTCCTACGAGCAGTACTTC
d_call: TRBD2; v_call: TRBV10-2; clone_size: -; cdr3_length: 15; j_call: TRBJ2-1; cdr3_aa: CASSILAGGTNEQFF; cdr3_nt: TGCGCCAGCAGTATACTAGCGGGGGGGACCAATGAGCAGTTCTTC
d_call: TRBD1; v_call: TRBV5-6; clone_size: few; cdr3_length: 13; j_call: TRBJ1-2; cdr3_aa: CASSVNRGSGYTF; cdr3_nt: TGTGCCAGCAGCGTGAACAGGGGGAGCGGCTACACCTTC